This note documents a single T cell receptor (beta chain) sequence. Its antigen remains unidentified. Here immunoSEQ multiplex PCR was the method, and the copy in TCRdb shows in-frame clones only, minus some. The profile shows some 130,000 clones, approximately 90% of them singletons. This record belongs to a study of T cell responses to AZD1222 COVID-19 vaccine. Overall study results and limits: The study found vaccine-associated CD4 TCRs spanning spike, dominant at 160-218 and 743-854. Most donors were white British and more were female, and clonal diversity was possibly underestimated. When two AZD1222 doses had been given, Spike-specific TCR breadth and depth rose. Among AZD1222 vaccinees, only 5 to 7 were seropositive at baseline.

Germline V CDR1 and CDR2: SGHRS, YFSETQ. The CDR3 covers 17 residues. V shed 4 bases, J shed 8 bases, and the junction held 15 bases outside the gene matches. This chain connects TRBV5-1 to TRBJ1-4, with 9 positions matching TRBD1. The sample here was peripheral blood, taken on day 0 of AZD1222 vaccination. This sequence originates from an adult in good health. The CDR3 region is CASSPTPGQGAQEKLFF. The CDR3 nucleotides read TGCGCCAGCAGCCCAACTCCGGGACAGGGAGCCCAAGAAAAACTGTTTTTT.